One T cell receptor beta chain is described in this entry. As yet, its antigen is unknown. This entry is derived from a study of T cell responses to AZD1222 COVID-19 vaccine. Profiling relied on immunoSEQ multiplex PCR, and the TCRdb table lists in-frame clones only, not all of them. The table has about 120,000 clones, roughly nine tenths seen once. Study-level points and caveats: At study baseline, merely a handful of AZD1222 recipients were seropositive. Clonal diversity may have been underestimated, and the donors were mostly white British, with more females than males.

The starting material was peripheral blood, obtained on day 0 of AZD1222 vaccination. The clonotype comes from an adult in good health.

CDR3 DNA: TGTGCCAGCGGGTCATCGAACACCGGGGAGCTGTTTTTT. Translating it yields CASGSSNTGELFF. This chain links TRBV6-6 with TRBJ2-2; the D is unclear. The CDR3 extends over 13 amino acids. V lost 8 bases to trimming and J lost 0 bases, with 7 bases between them. Germline V CDR1 and CDR2: MNHNY, SVGAGI (reference sequence).